A selection of T cell receptor beta chains follows, all from one sample in a study of shared clonotypes between healthy human individuals. Clones were read by immunoSEQ multiplex PCR, and TCRdb kept only the in-frame ones, dropping some. Of approximately 640,000 clones in the sample, 90% were seen once. The sample consisted of memory CD8+ T cells from PBMCs. These receptors all come from a man between 18 and 29 years old in good health. Some clones in this sample may be carry-over from other donors' samples. CDR3s include the opening cysteine and the closing phenylalanine or tryptophan. Fields, in order: V gene, clone size, D gene, J gene, CDR3 DNA, CDR3 protein. The D gene is left open where the match is weak. Clone sizes are given selectively: once, few, many, or a class where the clone is expanded.

TRBV18	-	TRBD2	TRBJ2-3	TGTGCCAGCTCACCACCTACGGCGGGAGTTACAGATACGCAGTATTTT	CASSPPTAGVTDTQYF
TRBV15	-	-	TRBJ2-7	TGTGCCACCAGCCATATGAGGGGGTACCCCTCCTACGAGCAGTACTTC	CATSHMRGYPSYEQYF
TRBV6-5	-	-	TRBJ1-4	TGTGCCAGCAGTTACTCCAAGGGCGAAAAACTGTTTTTT	CASSYSKGEKLFF
TRBV11-3	-	-	TRBJ2-5	TGTGCCAGCAGCTTTATCGGTCAGTACTTC	CASSFIGQYF
TRBV18	-	-	TRBJ1-2	TGTGCCAGCTCACCAAAAGATGGCTACACCTTC	CASSPKDGYTF
TRBV28	-	-	TRBJ2-1	TGTGCCAGCAGTTCAGGGGCCAATGAGCAGTTCTTC	CASSSGANEQFF
TRBV15	-	-	TRBJ2-2	TGTGCCACCAGCAGGGACAGAGACACCGGGGAGCTGTTTTTT	CATSRDRDTGELFF
TRBV15	-	TRBD1	TRBJ1-6	TGTGCCACCAGCACGACAGGGGGGAATTCACCCCTCCACTTT	CATSTTGGNSPLHF
TRBV6-5	few	-	TRBJ2-5	TGTGCCAGCAGTTACAGCCCAGGGGGGGAGACCCAGTACTTC	CASSYSPGGETQYF
TRBV14	-	-	TRBJ2-7	TGTGCCAGCAGCACCCGCCCCGTAGGGCCCCGTCTAATCGAGCAGTACTTC	CASSTRPVGPRLIEQYF
TRBV7-3	-	TRBD2	TRBJ2-1	TGTGCCAGCAGCTTCGCTCCGGGACTAGCGACCCGCAATGAGCAGTTCTTC	CASSFAPGLATRNEQFF
TRBV27	-	-	TRBJ1-2	TGTGCCAGCAGTCGGCTCCTGAAAGAAGGTTTGCGGTATGGCTACACCTTC	CASSRLLKEGLRYGYTF
TRBV27	-	TRBD1	TRBJ1-6	TGTGCCAGCAGTCCGGGACAGGGGTATTCACCCCTCCACTTT	CASSPGQGYSPLHF
TRBV27	-	-	TRBJ2-1	TGTGCCAGCAGTCCCGCCCCTGAGGGCTACAATGAGCAGTTCTTC	CASSPAPEGYNEQFF
TRBV7-8	-	-	TRBJ2-2	TGTGCCAGCAGCGCCGCCCCGGGTGCCGGGGAGCTGTTTTTT	CASSAAPGAGELFF
TRBV7-9	-	TRBD1	TRBJ2-7	TGTGCCAGCAGCTCAACGGGACAGGTAATGGAGCAGTACTTC	CASSSTGQVMEQYF
TRBV27	-	-	TRBJ1-1	TGTGCCAGCGGAACGACAGTAAACACTGAAGCTTTCTTT	CASGTTVNTEAFF
TRBV6-5	-	-	TRBJ1-5	TGTGCCAGCAGTGGCTCAGGAGGTACGCAGCCCCAGCATTTT	CASSGSGGTQPQHF
TRBV28	-	-	TRBJ2-7	TGTGCCAGCAGTTTGCTAGGCAATGACGAGCAGTACTTC	CASSLLGNDEQYF
TRBV7-9	-	-	TRBJ2-7	TGTGCCAGCAGGGGTCGGGCGGTCGAGCAGTACTTC	CASRGRAVEQYF
TRBV19	-	-	TRBJ1-3	TGTGCCAGTAGTATGATGGGTGGAAACACCATATATTTT	CASSMMGGNTIYF
TRBV5-1	-	-	TRBJ2-1	TGCGCCAGCAGCTGGACACATCAGAACAATGAGCAGTTCTTC	CASSWTHQNNEQFF
TRBV4-3	-	TRBD2	TRBJ2-7	TGCGCCAGCAGCCATAAAGCGGGAGGGTACGAGCAGTACTTC	CASSHKAGGYEQYF
TRBV27	-	-	TRBJ1-3	TGTGCCAGCAGTTTATCGGGGGGAACTGGAAACACCATATATTTT	CASSLSGGTGNTIYF
TRBV27	-	TRBD2	TRBJ2-7	TGTGCCAGCAGTCCCACCCTAGCGGGATACTACGAGCAGTACTTC	CASSPTLAGYYEQYF
TRBV27	-	TRBD1	TRBJ2-2	TGTGCCAGCAGTTCCGGGACAGGGGGAACCGGGGAGCTGTTTTTT	CASSSGTGGTGELFF
TRBV10-3	once	-	TRBJ2-3	TGTGCCATCAGTGCGCCTAGGTATCTGACAGATACGCAGTATTTT	CAISAPRYLTDTQYF
TRBV6-4	-	-	TRBJ2-6	TGTGCCAGCAGTGACACAGGCTCTGGGGCCAACGTCCTGACTTTC	CASSDTGSGANVLTF
TRBV29-1	-	TRBD1	TRBJ2-1	TGCAGCGTTGATCGGACAGGGGCCGAGTTCTTC	CSVDRTGAEFF
TRBV2	-	-	TRBJ1-1	TGTGCCAGCAGGGAAGGGACAACGAGGAACACTGAAGCTTTCTTT	CASREGTTRNTEAFF
TRBV13	-	-	TRBJ2-2	TGTGCCAGCAGCACAATAAGGCCGAACACCGGGGAGCTGTTTTTT	CASSTIRPNTGELFF
TRBV27	-	-	TRBJ2-1	TGTGCCAGCAGGGAGGGGAATGAGCAGTTCTTC	CASREGNEQFF
TRBV6-5	-	-	TRBJ2-7	TGTGCCAGCAGTTATCTCCACGAGCAGTACTTC	CASSYLHEQYF
TRBV27	-	TRBD2	TRBJ2-7	TGTGCCAGCAGTCTAGCGGGAGCTAAGAACGAGCAGTACTTC	CASSLAGAKNEQYF
TRBV6-1	-	TRBD2	TRBJ2-7	TGTGCCAGCAGTGAAGCGCGCCGGGGACTATGGCGGGATTCGATCTACGAGCAGTACTTC	CASSEARRGLWRDSIYEQYF
TRBV19	-	TRBD2	TRBJ2-7	TGTGCCAGTAGTGAACGGACTAGCGGGACCTACGAGCAGTACTTC	CASSERTSGTYEQYF
TRBV6-1	-	-	TRBJ2-7	TGTGCCAGCAGTGCCCCTTGGGCGGGTGCCTACGAGCAGTACTTC	CASSAPWAGAYEQYF
TRBV7-3	-	-	TRBJ2-1	TGTGCCAGCAGCTTATTATTTGGGGGTAGCGAGGAGCAGTTCTTC	CASSLLFGGSEEQFF
TRBV7-9	-	-	TRBJ1-1	TGTGCCAGCAGTCACACTACAGAATTGAACACTGAAGCTTTCTTT	CASSHTTELNTEAFF
TRBV10-3	-	TRBD1	TRBJ1-2	TGTGCCATCAGGAACAGGGGGCTCTTGACTAACTATGGCTACACCTTC	CAIRNRGLLTNYGYTF
TRBV7-9	-	-	TRBJ2-2	TGTGCCAGCAGCGTAATGCCCGGGGAGCTGTTTTTT	CASSVMPGELFF
TRBV5-1	-	-	TRBJ2-7	TGCGCCAGCAGCTTGGTAGGGGGAGGGCCCGAGGGCGAGCAGTACTTC	CASSLVGGGPEGEQYF
TRBV27	-	TRBD1	TRBJ1-1	TGTGCCAGCAGTTTCCCACCGGGACAGGGGGCCTCGAACACTGAAGCTTTCTTT	CASSFPPGQGASNTEAFF
TRBV4-2	-	-	TRBJ1-5	TGTGCCAGCAGCCATACAGACTCTGCCAGCAATCAGCCCCAGCATTTT	CASSHTDSASNQPQHF